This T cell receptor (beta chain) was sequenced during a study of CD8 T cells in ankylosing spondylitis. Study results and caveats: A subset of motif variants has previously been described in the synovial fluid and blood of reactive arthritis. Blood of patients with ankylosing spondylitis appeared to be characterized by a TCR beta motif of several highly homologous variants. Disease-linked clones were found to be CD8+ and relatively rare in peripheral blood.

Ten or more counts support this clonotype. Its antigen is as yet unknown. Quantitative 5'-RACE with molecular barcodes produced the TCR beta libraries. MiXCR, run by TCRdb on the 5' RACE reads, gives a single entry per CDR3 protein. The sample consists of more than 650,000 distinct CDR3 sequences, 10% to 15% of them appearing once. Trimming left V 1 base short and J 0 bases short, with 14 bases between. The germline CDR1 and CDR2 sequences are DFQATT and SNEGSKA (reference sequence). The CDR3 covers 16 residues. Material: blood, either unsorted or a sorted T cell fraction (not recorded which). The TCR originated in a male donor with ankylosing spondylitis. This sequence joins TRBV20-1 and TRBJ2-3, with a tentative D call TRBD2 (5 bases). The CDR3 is CSARVPPRGSTDTQYF. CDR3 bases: TGCAGTGCTAGAGTTCCGCCGAGAGGGAGCACAGATACGCAGTATTTT.